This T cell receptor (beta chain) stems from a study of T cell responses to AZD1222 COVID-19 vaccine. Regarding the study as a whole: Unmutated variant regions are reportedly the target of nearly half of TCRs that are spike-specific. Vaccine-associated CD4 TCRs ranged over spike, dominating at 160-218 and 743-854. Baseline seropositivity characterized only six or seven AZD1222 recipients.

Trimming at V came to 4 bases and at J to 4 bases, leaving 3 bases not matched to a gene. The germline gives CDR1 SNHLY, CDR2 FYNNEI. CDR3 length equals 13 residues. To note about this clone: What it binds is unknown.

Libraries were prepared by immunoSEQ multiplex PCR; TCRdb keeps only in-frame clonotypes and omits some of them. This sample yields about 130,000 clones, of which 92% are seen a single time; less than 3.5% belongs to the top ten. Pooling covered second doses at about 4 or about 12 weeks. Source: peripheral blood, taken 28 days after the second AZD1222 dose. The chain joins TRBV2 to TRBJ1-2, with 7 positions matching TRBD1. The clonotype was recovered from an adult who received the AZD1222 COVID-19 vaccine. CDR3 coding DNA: TGTGCCAGCAGTGTGGGACAGACCTATGGCTACACCTTC. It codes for CASSVGQTYGYTF.